This entry lists 15 T cell receptor beta chains sequenced from one sample in a study of blood T cell repertoires in COVID-19. The method was immunoSEQ multiplex PCR; TCRdb's version includes in-frame clones alone and lacks a portion of them. This sample has some 250,000 clones, with around 89% found just once. The material sequenced was PBMCs or T cells enriched from blood (not recorded which). The source is a man in his forties who had recovered from COVID-19.

This rearrangement joins TRBV5-6 to TRBJ2-3; 10 bases are a match to TRBD2. The CDR3 extends over 15 amino acids. The germline V gene encodes CDR1 SGHDT and CDR2 YYEEEE. The V and J ends lost 1 base and 3 bases, in that order; junction bases with no gene match: 2. The CDR3 nucleotides read TGTGCCAGCAGCTTGTTACTAGCGGGGACAGATACGCAGTATTTT. Amino acid sequence: CASSLLLAGTDTQYF.

This chain uses TRBV6-2 or TRBV6-3 with TRBJ2-1, with 7 bases matching TRBD1. Germline-derived CDR1 and CDR2 are MNHEY and SVGEGT. The length of the CDR3 is 13 residues. Trimming removed 4 bases from V and 5 bases from J; junction bases left unmatched: 2. The CDR3 sequence: CASSFDRDNEQFF. The CDR3 nucleotides are TGTGCCAGCAGTTTCGACAGGGACAATGAGCAGTTCTTC.

This chain connects TRBV24-1 to TRBJ1-3, with 7 bases fitting TRBD1. The CDR3 extends over 16 amino acids. The ends lost 0 bases at V and 2 bases at J; junction bases unmatched: 3. Per the germline V gene, CDR1 is KGHDR and CDR2 is SFDVKD. The CDR3 sequence is CATSDLRQGAGNTIYF. CDR3 in DNA: TGTGCCACCAGTGATTTGAGGCAGGGGGCTGGAAACACCATATATTTT.

The rearrangement links TRBV3-1 (or the pseudogene TRBV3-2) to TRBJ2-5, with TRBD1 identical over 10 bases. Germline V gives CDR1 LGHDT, CDR2 YNNKEL (reference sequence). The CDR3 is 18 residues long. V lost 1 base to trimming and J lost 5 bases; unmatched junction nucleotides: 13. CDR3 sequence (DNA): TGTGCCAGCAGCCAAGTGCCGATTTGGGGACAGGGGTTGGAGACCCAGTACTTC. This encodes CASSQVPIWGQGLETQYF.

V usage is TRBV28 and J usage is TRBJ2-1; no clear D. In germline, CDR1 is MDHEN, CDR2 SYDVKM. CDR3 length: 15 amino acids. Trimming stripped 3 bases from V and 0 bases from J, with 9 bases between. CDR3 region: CASSFDLYSYNEQFF. CDR3 in DNA: TGTGCCAGCAGTTTTGATCTCTACTCCTACAATGAGCAGTTCTTC.

Many counts were recorded for this clone. The chain recombines TRBV7-9 with TRBJ2-7; D is perhaps TRBD1 (5 bases). Germline V CDR1 and CDR2: SEHNR, FQNEAQ (reference sequence). V lost 3 bases and J lost 7, with 19 bases in between. This CDR3 is built from 15 residues. The CDR3 loop is CASSFSRTTDREQYF. The CDR3 DNA reads as TGTGCCAGCAGCTTTAGTCGCACGACAGATCGAGAGCAGTACTTC.

V gene TRBV9 combines with J gene TRBJ1-1, with D maybe TRBD1 (6 bases). CDR3 length: 13 residues. Per germline, CDR1 SGDLS and CDR2 YYNGEE. Trimming left V 1 base short and J 5 bases short, with 9 bases between. CDR3 DNA: TGTGCCAGCAGCGTATTGGACAGTACTGAAGCTTTCTTT. It specifies CASSVLDSTEAFF.

The chain is built from TRBV4-1 and TRBJ2-3; D call uncertain. With 1 base removed from V and 0 bases from J, the gap between germline ends came to 5 bases. CDR1 is MGHRA and CDR2 is YSYEKL in the germline V gene. CDR3 size: 14 residues. CDR3 sequence: CASSQGASTDTQYF. CDR3 nucleotide sequence: TGCGCCAGCAGCCAAGGAGCTAGCACAGATACGCAGTATTTT.

Regarding this clone: The same CDR3 also results from other DNA sequences found in this sample. The chain recombines TRBV6-2 or TRBV6-3 with TRBJ1-2; the match to TRBD1 covers 9 bases. CDR3 size: 17 residues. Germline V CDR1 and CDR2: MNHEY, SVGEGT. V lost 5 bases, J lost 5 bases, and 15 bases stayed unmatched. Here the CDR3 DNA reads TGTGCCAGCAGTACTCGAATCCGGGACAGGGCCCTATATGGCTACACCTTC. It codes for CASSTRIRDRALYGYTF.

The genes are TRBV6-5 and TRBJ2-7; the D is unclear. From germline, CDR1 is MNHEY and CDR2 SVGAGI. V was cut by 5 bases and J by 5 bases, with 13 bases left in between. This CDR3 comprises 13 residues. CDR3 region: CASSRPGIDEQYF. CDR3 DNA sequence: TGTGCCAGCAGTCGCCCGGGTATCGACGAGCAGTACTTC.

This clone was picked up one time. This chain joins TRBV19 and TRBJ2-3, with 9 bases lining up with TRBD1. Germline-derived CDR1 and CDR2 are LNHDA and SQIVND (reference sequence). CDR3 length: 14 amino acids. V was pared by 7 bases and J by 6 bases, with 8 bases of the junction left unmatched. The CDR3 spells CASKRGQGSDTQYF. CDR3 sequence (DNA): TGTGCCAGTAAGCGCGGACAGGGGTCCGATACGCAGTATTTT.

V gene TRBV28 combines with J gene TRBJ2-4; 9 bases match TRBD1. In germline, CDR1 is MDHEN, CDR2 SYDVKM. The CDR3 sequence is 17 residues long. J lost 8 bases, V lost 4 bases, and 15 bases had no gene match. For the CDR3, the DNA is TGTGCCAGCAGTTCCCTTGTACAGGGGGCGGTTGTGGACATTCAGTACTTC. Translating gives CASSSLVQGAVVDIQYF.

This clone was detected only once. The chain links TRBV3-1 (or the pseudogene TRBV3-2) to TRBJ2-5, with D possibly TRBD2 on 5 matching bases. CDR1 and CDR2 (germline): LGHDT, YNNKEL (reference sequence). The V and J ends lost 3 bases and 2 bases respectively, with 16 bases between them. CDR3 length: 16 amino acids. The CDR3 coding sequence is TGTGCCAGCAGCCACTTACTAGATAGAAGGCAAGAGACCCAGTACTTC. It encodes CASSHLLDRRQETQYF.

The chain recombines TRBV7-8 with TRBJ1-4; 8 positions match TRBD1. The CDR3 has 14 amino acids. V shed 4 bases, J shed 8 bases, and the junction held 6 bases outside the gene matches. Germline assignment: CDR1 SGHVS and CDR2 FQNEAQ. CDR3 nucleotide sequence: TGTGCCAGCAGCTGGACAGGGATAGGCGAAAAACTGTTTTTT. Translating gives CASSWTGIGEKLFF.

The chain links TRBV5-6 to TRBJ2-5; no clear D gene. The V gene lost 2 bases and the J gene lost 5 bases, with 7 bases spanning the gap. Germline CDR1 and CDR2: SGHDT and YYEEEE. The CDR3 is made up of 12 amino acids. CDR3 DNA sequence: TGTGCCAGCAGCTTCGTATCCGAGACCCAGTACTTC. It is translated as CASSFVSETQYF.